Listed below are T cell receptor beta chains from one sample, sequenced in a study of OX40 agonist ivuxolimab in advanced cancers. The method was immunoSEQ multiplex PCR; TCRdb's version includes in-frame clones alone and lacks a portion of them. Of roughly 67,000 clones listed, roughly 90% are singletons. Material: CD4+ or CD8+ T cells sorted from blood, obtained in a trial of the OX40 agonist ivuxolimab. These receptors were taken from an adult with an advanced solid tumor such as melanoma, head and neck, liver or kidney cancer. Each CDR3 is given with its conserved first and last residue. The order of the fields is clone size, D gene, V gene, J gene, CDR3 DNA, CDR3 protein. The D gene is left open where the match is weak. Clone size is shown for a subset of rows, as once, few, many or a class of expanded clone.

abundance: -
d_gene: TRBD2
v_gene: TRBV9
j_gene: TRBJ2-3
CDR3nt: TGTGCCAGCAGCGCAGGACTAGCGGGGGGGCCCCGGTATTTT
CDR3aa: CASSAGLAGGPRYF

abundance: few
d_gene: TRBD1
v_gene: TRBV7-6
j_gene: TRBJ1-5
CDR3nt: TGTGCCAGCAGCCGAGGGACAGGAGATCAGCCCCAGCATTTT
CDR3aa: CASSRGTGDQPQHF

abundance: once
d_gene: TRBD2
v_gene: TRBV4-1
j_gene: TRBJ2-7
CDR3nt: TGCGCCAGCAGCCAAGATCCGGGACTAGCGGGCAGGTGGTACTTC
CDR3aa: CASSQDPGLAGRWYF

abundance: -
d_gene: -
v_gene: TRBV27
j_gene: TRBJ2-7
CDR3nt: TGTGCCAGCAGTTCACAGGTTACCCTACCCTCCTACGAGCAGTACTTC
CDR3aa: CASSSQVTLPSYEQYF

abundance: -
d_gene: -
v_gene: TRBV9
j_gene: TRBJ1-2
CDR3nt: TGTGCCAGCAGCGTAGTGGGACTTATGGGCTACACCTTC
CDR3aa: CASSVVGLMGYTF

abundance: -
d_gene: -
v_gene: TRBV7-9
j_gene: TRBJ1-2
CDR3nt: TGTGCCAGCAGTTCCGCCGGCCAGGGGCACTATGGCTACACCTTC
CDR3aa: CASSSAGQGHYGYTF

abundance: -
d_gene: -
v_gene: TRBV19
j_gene: TRBJ2-3
CDR3nt: TGTGCCAGTAGTGTCCGCCAGGTATGGTCAGATACGCAGTATTTT
CDR3aa: CASSVRQVWSDTQYF

abundance: once
d_gene: -
v_gene: TRBV7-2
j_gene: TRBJ2-3
CDR3nt: TGTGCCAGCAGCCACCCTGGCACTAGCACAGATACGCAGTATTTT
CDR3aa: CASSHPGTSTDTQYF

abundance: -
d_gene: TRBD2
v_gene: TRBV27
j_gene: TRBJ2-2
CDR3nt: TGTGCCAGCAGTTTATCCCCCGGGCGGGGGGGGACCGGGGAGCTGTTTTTT
CDR3aa: CASSLSPGRGGTGELFF

abundance: -
d_gene: TRBD2
v_gene: TRBV13
j_gene: TRBJ2-1
CDR3nt: TGTGCCAGCACCCCGGGTGGGCGGGGGGCCCACAATGAGCAGTTCTTC
CDR3aa: CASTPGGRGAHNEQFF

abundance: -
d_gene: -
v_gene: TRBV13
j_gene: TRBJ2-2
CDR3nt: TGTGCCAGCAGCTTGGTCGGGAATGGACCCGGGGAGCTGTTTTTT
CDR3aa: CASSLVGNGPGELFF

abundance: -
d_gene: TRBD2
v_gene: TRBV6-6
j_gene: TRBJ2-7
CDR3nt: TGTGCCAGCAGTTACTCTCCCTTGCGGGGGGACTACGAGCAGTACTTC
CDR3aa: CASSYSPLRGDYEQYF

abundance: -
d_gene: TRBD1
v_gene: TRBV18
j_gene: TRBJ2-1
CDR3nt: TGTGCCAGCTCAGACCTCGACAGGGGAGAAGATGAGCAGTTCTTC
CDR3aa: CASSDLDRGEDEQFF

abundance: -
d_gene: -
v_gene: TRBV27
j_gene: TRBJ2-7
CDR3nt: TGTGCCAGCAGACAACAGGGAAACTACGAGCAGTACTTC
CDR3aa: CASRQQGNYEQYF

abundance: -
d_gene: -
v_gene: TRBV4-2
j_gene: TRBJ2-7
CDR3nt: TGTGCCAGCAGCCACGGAGGCTCCTACGAGCAGTACTTC
CDR3aa: CASSHGGSYEQYF

abundance: -
d_gene: TRBD1
v_gene: TRBV5-1
j_gene: TRBJ1-4
CDR3nt: TGCGCCAGCAGCTGGGACTTGACAGGGAGCCCTTCTTCGGAGGAAAAACTGTTTTTT
CDR3aa: CASSWDLTGSPSSEEKLFF

abundance: -
d_gene: -
v_gene: TRBV14
j_gene: TRBJ2-6
CDR3nt: TGTGCCAGCAGCCTTTACAGGACGGTGAGCTCTGGGGCCAACGTCCTGACTTTC
CDR3aa: CASSLYRTVSSGANVLTF

abundance: -
d_gene: -
v_gene: TRBV10-1
j_gene: TRBJ1-1
CDR3nt: TGCGCCAGCAGTGTAAGGAGGGAGCGGAACACTGAAGCTTTCTTT
CDR3aa: CASSVRRERNTEAFF

abundance: -
d_gene: TRBD2
v_gene: TRBV27
j_gene: TRBJ2-1
CDR3nt: TGTGCCAGCAGTTCATGGACTAGCGGGGGTATAACCAATGAGCAGTTCTTC
CDR3aa: CASSSWTSGGITNEQFF

abundance: -
d_gene: -
v_gene: TRBV6-6
j_gene: TRBJ2-7
CDR3nt: TGTGCCAGCAACGAGGGGTCCTACGAGCAGTACTTC
CDR3aa: CASNEGSYEQYF

abundance: -
d_gene: -
v_gene: TRBV15
j_gene: TRBJ2-7
CDR3nt: TGTGCCACCAGCAGAGATCTTGACAGCTCCTACGAGCAGTACTTC
CDR3aa: CATSRDLDSSYEQYF

abundance: -
d_gene: -
v_gene: TRBV13
j_gene: TRBJ1-1
CDR3nt: TGTGCCAGCAGCTTAGGATACCAGGTGACTGAAGCTTTCTTT
CDR3aa: CASSLGYQVTEAFF

abundance: -
d_gene: -
v_gene: TRBV15
j_gene: TRBJ2-7
CDR3nt: TGTGCCACCAGCAGACAGGGACGGCCTCCGGAGCAGTACTTC
CDR3aa: CATSRQGRPPEQYF

abundance: -
d_gene: -
v_gene: TRBV30
j_gene: TRBJ2-5
CDR3nt: TGTGCCTGGAGTGGGCAGGGAGATGCTGCGACCCAGTACTTC
CDR3aa: CAWSGQGDAATQYF

abundance: -
d_gene: -
v_gene: TRBV5-8
j_gene: TRBJ2-1
CDR3nt: TGTGCCAGCAGCTTGGGGGGGGGCATCTCCTACAATGAGCAGTTCTTC
CDR3aa: CASSLGGGISYNEQFF

abundance: -
d_gene: -
v_gene: TRBV6-6
j_gene: TRBJ1-2
CDR3nt: TGTGCCAGCAGCCACCCAGCTAGCTTCTATGGCTACACCTTC
CDR3aa: CASSHPASFYGYTF

abundance: -
d_gene: TRBD1
v_gene: TRBV7-9
j_gene: TRBJ1-4
CDR3nt: TGTGCCAGCAGCGCCCGACAGGGGGCTACTAATGAAAAACTGTTTTTT
CDR3aa: CASSARQGATNEKLFF

abundance: -
d_gene: -
v_gene: TRBV7-6
j_gene: TRBJ2-7
CDR3nt: TGTGCCAGCAGCCAGACACCCACAGGGCCCTACGAGCAGTACTTC
CDR3aa: CASSQTPTGPYEQYF

abundance: -
d_gene: TRBD1
v_gene: TRBV7-6
j_gene: TRBJ2-2
CDR3nt: TGTGCCAACAGCCCAAAGGACAGGGCGAACACCGGGGAGCTGTTTTTT
CDR3aa: CANSPKDRANTGELFF

abundance: -
d_gene: -
v_gene: TRBV7-9
j_gene: TRBJ1-4
CDR3nt: TGTGCCAGCAGTCAAACCCAGGAGTCTCTCCATGAAAAACTGTTTTTT
CDR3aa: CASSQTQESLHEKLFF

abundance: -
d_gene: TRBD1
v_gene: TRBV6-6
j_gene: TRBJ1-2
CDR3nt: TGTGCCAGCAGTTACGGGACAGGGCAGTTTTTC
CDR3aa: CASSYGTGQFF

abundance: -
d_gene: -
v_gene: TRBV4-1
j_gene: TRBJ1-6
CDR3nt: TGCGCCAGCAGCCAATTCAGTTATTCACCCCTCCACTTT
CDR3aa: CASSQFSYSPLHF

abundance: once
d_gene: -
v_gene: TRBV6-4
j_gene: TRBJ2-3
CDR3nt: TGTGCCAGCAGTGACAGGGAAACAGATACGCAGTATTTT
CDR3aa: CASSDRETDTQYF

abundance: -
d_gene: -
v_gene: TRBV9
j_gene: TRBJ1-3
CDR3nt: TGTGCCAGCAGCGTAGCTACAGCGCCCTCTGGAAACACCATATATTTT
CDR3aa: CASSVATAPSGNTIYF

abundance: -
d_gene: -
v_gene: TRBV16
j_gene: TRBJ1-1
CDR3nt: TGTGCCAGCAGCCAATACCAGGGTGGGTCGTGGAACACTGAAGCTTTCTTT
CDR3aa: CASSQYQGGSWNTEAFF

abundance: -
d_gene: -
v_gene: TRBV27
j_gene: TRBJ2-7
CDR3nt: TGTGCCAGCAGTTTATCTGGGGCCCACGAGCAGTACTTC
CDR3aa: CASSLSGAHEQYF

abundance: -
d_gene: -
v_gene: TRBV13
j_gene: TRBJ1-3
CDR3nt: TGTGCCAGCAGCTTAGTTGGACTGGGAAACACCATATATTTT
CDR3aa: CASSLVGLGNTIYF

abundance: -
d_gene: TRBD1
v_gene: TRBV5-1
j_gene: TRBJ2-3
CDR3nt: TGCGCCAGCAGCAGCACAGGGGGCACAGATACGCAGTATTTT
CDR3aa: CASSSTGGTDTQYF

abundance: -
d_gene: -
v_gene: TRBV7-8
j_gene: TRBJ1-5
CDR3nt: TGTGCCAGCAGCCTCCACCTAACAGGGTCCAATCAGCCCCAGCATTTT
CDR3aa: CASSLHLTGSNQPQHF

abundance: -
d_gene: -
v_gene: TRBV9
j_gene: TRBJ1-1
CDR3nt: TGTGCCAGCAGCGTAGAGCGCGTGAACACTGAAGCTTTCTTT
CDR3aa: CASSVERVNTEAFF

abundance: -
d_gene: -
v_gene: TRBV5-4
j_gene: TRBJ2-7
CDR3nt: TGTGCCAGCCACGATTCCTACGAGCAGTACTTC
CDR3aa: CASHDSYEQYF

abundance: once
d_gene: TRBD2
v_gene: TRBV27
j_gene: TRBJ2-1
CDR3nt: TGTGCCAGCAGTCCCGGGACTAGCCCCCACAATGAGCAGTTCTTC
CDR3aa: CASSPGTSPHNEQFF

abundance: -
d_gene: -
v_gene: TRBV6-5
j_gene: TRBJ1-1
CDR3nt: TGTGCCAGCACGACAAATAATGAAGCTTTCTTT
CDR3aa: CASTTNNEAFF

abundance: -
d_gene: -
v_gene: TRBV4-3
j_gene: TRBJ1-1
CDR3nt: TGCGCCAGCAGCCAAGATCCGGGGGCGACTGAAGCTTTCTTT
CDR3aa: CASSQDPGATEAFF

abundance: once
d_gene: -
v_gene: TRBV7-2
j_gene: TRBJ2-7
CDR3nt: TGTGCCAGCAGCTTAGCCTTAGAGGGGCCCTTCTACGAGCAGTACTTC
CDR3aa: CASSLALEGPFYEQYF

abundance: -
d_gene: TRBD1
v_gene: TRBV5-8
j_gene: TRBJ2-7
CDR3nt: TGTGCCAGCAGCTTGAACCCAGGGGGCGAGCAGTACTTC
CDR3aa: CASSLNPGGEQYF

abundance: -
d_gene: -
v_gene: TRBV4-1
j_gene: TRBJ2-7
CDR3nt: TGCGCCAGCAGCTTTAAGGATACCTACGAGCAGTACTTC
CDR3aa: CASSFKDTYEQYF

abundance: -
d_gene: TRBD1
v_gene: TRBV5-1
j_gene: TRBJ2-3
CDR3nt: TGCGCCAGCAGCTTGGCCAGTACGAGGACAGGGGGGGACGCAGATACGCAGTATTTT
CDR3aa: CASSLASTRTGGDADTQYF

abundance: -
d_gene: -
v_gene: TRBV10-3
j_gene: TRBJ1-1
CDR3nt: TGTGCCATCAGCGACAAAGAGTTGCGGCTAAACACTGAAGCTTTCTTT
CDR3aa: CAISDKELRLNTEAFF

abundance: -
d_gene: -
v_gene: TRBV7-8
j_gene: TRBJ2-7
CDR3nt: TGTGCCAGCAGCCCGGCGTTCCACCAGGAGCAGTACTTC
CDR3aa: CASSPAFHQEQYF

abundance: -
d_gene: -
v_gene: TRBV7-9
j_gene: TRBJ2-7
CDR3nt: TGTGCCAGCAGCTTTAGGCCGGGTGAGCAGTACTTC
CDR3aa: CASSFRPGEQYF

abundance: -
d_gene: TRBD2
v_gene: TRBV9
j_gene: TRBJ2-1
CDR3nt: TGTGCCAGCAGCGATGGCGGGAGCTCCTACAATGAGCAGTTCTTC
CDR3aa: CASSDGGSSYNEQFF

abundance: -
d_gene: TRBD2
v_gene: TRBV9
j_gene: TRBJ2-1
CDR3nt: TGTGCCAGCAGCGTAGCTAGCGGGGGGGCAGGCAATGAGCAGTTCTTC
CDR3aa: CASSVASGGAGNEQFF

abundance: -
d_gene: TRBD2
v_gene: TRBV7-6
j_gene: TRBJ2-2
CDR3nt: TGTGCCAGCAGCTTTACTTCGACTAGCGGGGGGTCTGGCGGGGAGCTGTTTTTT
CDR3aa: CASSFTSTSGGSGGELFF